Listed below are T cell receptor beta chains from one sample, sequenced in a study of early T cells in non-severe SARS-CoV-2 infection. In TCRdb, the 5' RACE reads were re-called with MiXCR into one record per CDR3 protein. The sample lists about 39,000 distinct CDR3 sequences; 4.5% to 5% were seen once. The sample was whole blood. The receptors shown here come from an adult who was a healthcare worker with PCR-confirmed SARS-CoV-2 infection or an uninfected control (not recorded which). Both conserved end residues are part of each CDR3. The D gene is left open where the match is weak. Size is omitted from some rows. Given values are once, few, many or a class for expanded clones.

J | V | D | size | CDR3 | DNA
TRBJ2-3 | TRBV20-1 | TRBD2 | many | CSAGLAGGQDTQYF | TGCAGTGCTGGACTAGCGGGGGGGCAAGATACGCAGTATTTT
TRBJ1-5 | TRBV6-1 | - | many | CASSERGQGHQPQHF | TGTGCCAGCAGTGAACGTGGGCAGGGACATCAGCCCCAGCATTTT
TRBJ1-4 | TRBV20-1 | - | many | CSAISGVDEKLFF | TGCAGTGCCATATCAGGGGTTGACGAAAAACTGTTTTTT
TRBJ2-2 | TRBV2 | - | many | CASSEDHGELFF | TGTGCCAGCAGTGAGGATCACGGGGAGCTGTTTTTT
TRBJ2-5 | TRBV9 | - | many | CASSVGITVQETQYF | TGTGCCAGCAGCGTAGGTATAACTGTCCAAGAGACCCAGTACTTC
TRBJ2-1 | TRBV12-3/TRBV12-4 | TRBD2 | - | CASSRTSNNEQFF | TGTGCCAGCAGTCGGACTAGCAACAATGAGCAGTTCTTC
TRBJ1-6 | TRBV14 | - | many | CASSPFDNSPLHF | TGTGCCAGCAGCCCCTTTGATAATTCACCCCTCCACTTT
TRBJ2-3 | TRBV5-4 | - | - | CASSPRTGSTDTQYF | TGTGCCAGCAGCCCAAGGACTGGTAGCACAGATACGCAGTATTTT
TRBJ1-1 | TRBV10-1 | TRBD1 | many | CASSLRQGGTEAFF | TGCGCCAGCAGCCTCCGACAGGGAGGCACTGAAGCTTTCTTT
TRBJ2-3 | TRBV18 | - | - | CASSPYVKQPLRAQEDTQYF | TGTGCCAGCTCACCCTACGTTAAGCAGCCCCTCAGGGCACAAGAAGATACGCAGTATTTT
TRBJ2-2 | TRBV2 | - | medium-sized | CASSAGELFF | TGTGCCAGCAGTGCCGGGGAGCTGTTTTTT
TRBJ1-2 | TRBV7-9 | - | few | CASSFDIHGYTF | TGTGCCAGCAGCTTTGATATTCATGGCTACACCTTC
TRBJ2-3 | TRBV5-1 | - | few | CASSPRGLYRTDTQYF | TGCGCCAGCAGCCCCAGGGGTCTCTATCGCACAGATACGCAGTATTTT
TRBJ1-6 | TRBV20-1 | - | - | CSARVQATGSPLHF | TGCAGTGCTAGAGTGCAGGCTACTGGTTCACCCCTCCACTTT
TRBJ2-7 | TRBV6-5 | - | many | CASSYSRDGYYEQYF | TGTGCCAGCAGTTACTCGCGGGACGGATACTACGAGCAGTACTTC
TRBJ1-3 | TRBV12-3/TRBV12-4 | TRBD1 | few | CAAGRRGLVGNTIYF | TGTGCCGCTGGTCGTAGGGGGCTAGTTGGAAACACCATATATTTT
TRBJ2-2 | TRBV4-2 | - | many | CASSQGRLTGELFF | TGTGCCAGCAGCCAAGGTCGGCTCACCGGGGAGCTGTTTTTT
TRBJ2-5 | TRBV3-1 | - | few | CASSQRLRGRQETQYF | TGTGCCAGCAGCCAGCGGTTACGAGGGCGCCAAGAGACCCAGTACTTC
TRBJ1-2 | TRBV29-1 | TRBD1 | many | CSAGQGLTYGYTF | TGCAGCGCAGGACAGGGGCTAACCTATGGCTACACCTTC
TRBJ1-1 | TRBV5-1 | TRBD1 | few | CASSSGTGRAFF | TGCGCCAGCAGCTCCGGGACAGGCCGGGCTTTCTTT
TRBJ1-1 | TRBV11-2 | TRBD1 | once | CASSPTGVQTEAFF | TGTGCCAGCAGTCCGACAGGGGTCCAGACTGAAGCTTTCTTT
TRBJ2-7 | TRBV5-5 | TRBD2 | many | CASSTGPGGEQYF | TGTGCCAGCAGCACGGGACCGGGAGGCGAGCAGTACTTC
TRBJ2-1 | TRBV7-8 | - | few | CASSSETYNEQFF | TGTGCCAGCAGCTCCGAAACCTACAATGAGCAGTTCTTC
TRBJ2-7 | TRBV5-1 | - | few | CASSPGLNYEQYF | TGCGCCAGCAGCCCAGGACTGAACTACGAGCAGTACTTC
TRBJ1-2 | TRBV18 | - | many | CASSPLSDRFGYGYTF | TGTGCCAGCTCACCTCTTTCCGATAGATTCGGGTATGGCTACACCTTC
TRBJ1-6 | TRBV2 | TRBD1 | many | CASRGQGVSPLHF | TGTGCCAGCAGGGGACAGGGGGTTTCACCCCTCCACTTT
TRBJ2-7 | TRBV18 | TRBD1 | many | CASSEQGAVSYEQYF | TGTGCCAGCTCAGAACAGGGGGCGGTATCCTACGAGCAGTACTTC
TRBJ1-1 | TRBV30 | - | many | CAWSVSVSTEAFF | TGTGCCTGGAGTGTATCCGTGTCGACTGAAGCTTTCTTT
TRBJ1-6 | TRBV7-9 | - | many | CASSLGGGHSPLHF | TGTGCCAGCAGCTTAGGTGGCGGGCATTCACCCCTCCACTTT
TRBJ2-7 | TRBV20-1 | - | few | CSTTGEGYEQYF | TGCAGTACGACAGGGGAGGGATACGAGCAGTACTTC
TRBJ2-3 | TRBV12-3/TRBV12-4 | - | many | CASSITDTQYF | TGTGCCAGCAGCATCACAGATACGCAGTATTTT
TRBJ1-5 | TRBV6-6 | - | many | CASSRVSLAVDRPQHF | TGTGCCAGCAGTCGGGTTTCGTTGGCCGTCGATAGGCCCCAGCATTTT